Sequencing of this TCR beta chain was carried out in a study of neurological immune-mediated disorders. This clonotype came up many times. V shed 4 bases and J 5 bases; nucleotides not matched to a gene: 7. Germline values: CDR1 SQVTM, CDR2 ANQGSEA. This CDR3 is 14 amino acids long. TCRdb reprocessed the 5' RACE reads with MiXCR, giving one entry per CDR3 protein. Seen here are tens of thousands of distinct CDR3 sequences, 2.5% to 3% observed once, and the top ten hold 1.1%. The TCR comes from a woman aged 30 to 39 with multiple sclerosis. The sequenced sample was PBMCs. The rearrangement uses TRBV29-1 and TRBJ2-5, with 10 nucleotides matching TRBD1. CDR3 amino acids: CSVVDRGHGETQYF. For the CDR3, the DNA is TGCAGCGTTGTTGACAGGGGGCATGGCGAGACCCAGTACTTC.